This T cell receptor beta chain was sequenced in a study of T cell clones after liver transplantation (dated by TCRdb to the late 2010s). As for the study more broadly: Samples were obtained from ITN030ST, a randomized trial in which withdrawal of immunosuppression was attempted within 2 years of liver transplantation. Donor-reactive T cell clones were identified by TCRbeta sequencing following a pre-transplant mixed lymphocyte reaction and were subsequently tracked in post-transplant blood. As an antigen-independent comparator for the donor-reactive sequences, third party-reactive TCRbeta sequences from pre-transplant MLRs were identified as well. Three of the eight recipients were HCV-positive; the others were transplanted for non-autoimmune, non-viral indications. No induction therapy was given to the subjects, and standard immunosuppression was administered until randomization at 12-24 months post-transplant. Tolerance was defined as complete withdrawal of immunosuppression for at least one year without a rise in liver enzymes beyond twice the upper limit of normal. Blood samples were collected pre-transplant, pre-randomization before withdrawal, and post-randomization after either complete withdrawal or failed withdrawal. A cohort of 8 liver transplant recipients was studied, of whom 3 were classified as tolerant and 5 as non-tolerant.

Thawed unstimulated PBMCs were stained for CD3, CD4 and CD8 and FACS-sorted into CD3+CD4+ and CD3+CD8+ populations. All 8 studied subjects were randomized to immunosuppression withdrawal. The Qiagen DNeasy Blood and Tissue Kit was used for isolation of genomic DNA. Overall study outcomes, separate from this receptor: A greater decline was seen for donor-reactive sequences than for third party-reactive sequences, suggesting partial antigen-specific deletion unrelated to withdrawal success. Without allograft tissue specimens, donor-reactive T cells may have migrated into the graft rather than being deleted. In a couple of subjects, low numbers of available donor cells limited the measurable donor-reactive repertoire. A significant post-transplant decrease in circulating donor-reactive CD4 TCRbeta sequences was observed in 5 of 8 subjects, irrespective of tolerance or HCV status. Because of small, heterogeneous patient numbers and non-standardized post-transplant time points, the conclusions were only preliminary. When repertoire turnover was taken into account, detection of donor-reactive sequences was significantly reduced in 7 of 8 subjects for CD4 and in 8 of 8 subjects for CD8.

To note about this clone: This receptor's antigen is unknown. Base qualities were left out, and no much larger clone turns up one base away.

From a lookup of the germline V gene, CDR1 and CDR2 are MDHEN and SYDVKM. Taken from cysteine to phenylalanine, the CDR3 has 15 residues. Just the 45-base CDR3 DNA is kept, in frame starting at base 1. Trimming accounts for 8 bases at V and 0 bases at J, while the number of junction bases matched to no gene is 5. Frozen genomic DNA underwent high-throughput TCRbeta CDR3 sequencing by immunoSEQ, including PCR amplification, mapping, bias correction and internal controls. Processing in the source paper ran as follows. Only productive rearrangements were retained, and each unique TCRbeta sequence was defined by its CDR3 nucleotide sequence together with its V and J gene. For a sequence to be called donor-reactive, it needed a frequency of at least 0.01% and at least 5-fold expansion in CFSE-low cells compared with unstimulated pre-transplant cells. Minimum frequency thresholds were set for each subject based on the unstimulated sample with the lowest template count, ensuring at least 90% detection power. Jensen-Shannon divergence between the top 1000 TCRbeta sequences post-transplant and pre-transplant was used to measure repertoire turnover. Changes in detection of donor-reactive sequences were tested with two-sided Fisher's exact tests. The table comes from immuneACCESS by way of TCRdb, which keeps in-frame sequences with V and J called. Part of the clones is missing from these tables; in studies checked, under half for an unresolved V gene and the rest for unknown reasons. V, J and clone size derive from that table, while D and trimming were established from the DNA sequence. This sample comprises under 55,000 clones, 86% of them detected only once. Approximately 15% of the sample is in the top ten clones.

The TCR comes from a human patient who received a liver transplant. In patients who had a transplant, some T cells may come from the graft donor. The rearranged chain carries TRBV28 and TRBJ2-7; 12 bases in the middle match TRBD2. The specimen was CD8+ T cells from blood, collected 12 months after liver transplant. The DNA sequence follows: TGTGCCAGCGGTGGACTAGCGGGGTCCTCCTACGAGCAGTACTTC. Its translation is CASGGLAGSSYEQYF.